Presented here are 16 T cell receptor beta chains from one specimen sequenced in a study of T cell therapy after organ transplantation. Repertoires were generated with immunoSEQ multiplex PCR, while TCRdb's copy carries only in-frame clones and drops some. The data contain 50,000 or so clones, 94% of them seen just once; the ten biggest clones take up around 3.2%. These receptors' antigens are unknown. The sample in question was CD8+ T cells from blood, obtained before autologous CMV-specific T cell therapy. The receptors stem from a human patient who had received a solid organ transplant and had CMV disease.

The V call is TRBV27, the J call TRBJ1-6; D remains unclear. The germline CDR1 and CDR2 sequences are MNHEY and SMNVEV (reference sequence). The CDR3 spans 16 residues. Trimming shortened V by 2 bases and J by 1 base, and 9 bases separated the two germline ends. The CDR3 DNA reads TGTGCCAGCAGTTTAGAGGACCCTTCCTATAATTCACCCCTCCACTTT. This sequence encodes CASSLEDPSYNSPLHF.

V usage is TRBV6-5 and J usage is TRBJ1-2; weak D call: TRBD1 (6 bases). CDR1 is MNHEY and CDR2 is SVGAGI in the germline V gene. The CDR3 loop spans 16 amino acids. V was trimmed by 2 bases and J by 4 bases, leaving 17 bases between them. The CDR3 region is CASSYALQGGGYGYTF. The CDR3 nucleotides are TGTGCCAGCAGTTACGCTTTACAGGGAGGCGGCTATGGCTACACCTTC.

The V gene is TRBV27, the J gene TRBJ2-7; D not certain. CDR1 is MNHEY and CDR2 is SMNVEV in the germline V gene (reference sequence). The CDR3 is 15 amino acids. Trimming left V 2 bases short and J 2 bases short, with 13 bases between. Here the CDR3 reads CASSLGRSGAYEQYF. CDR3 bases: TGTGCCAGCAGTTTAGGACGCTCAGGAGCCTACGAGCAGTACTTC.

V gene TRBV19 combines with J gene TRBJ2-3, with D perhaps TRBD1 or TRBD2 (5 bases each). Germline CDR1 LNHDA, CDR2 SQIVND (reference sequence). The CDR3 is made up of 14 amino acids. Trimming stripped 3 bases from V and 4 bases from J, with 11 bases between. The CDR3 sequence is CASSMNRDADTQYF. The CDR3 coding sequence is TGTGCCAGTAGTATGAACCGGGACGCAGATACGCAGTATTTT.

This clone was picked up one time. This chain uses TRBV7-9 with TRBJ1-4, with 8 bases that match TRBD1. Germline loops: CDR1 SEHNR, CDR2 FQNEAQ (reference sequence). This CDR3 is 16 amino acids long. With V trimmed by 5 bases and J by 4 bases, 9 bases remained unmatched. For the CDR3, the DNA is TGTGCCAGCAGCCCACCCCGGGACAGGCGTAATGAAAAACTGTTTTTT. This encodes CASSPPRDRRNEKLFF.

J is TRBJ2-2 and V is TRBV29-1, with D possibly being TRBD2 (5 bases). The germline V gene has CDR1 SQVTM and CDR2 ANQGSEA. This CDR3 has 12 amino acids. The ends were cut back, 6 bases at V and 4 bases at J, with 9 bases in the middle. CDR3 sequence (DNA): TGCAGCGTGAGGGCTTCCACCGGGGAGCTGTTTTTT. This encodes CSVRASTGELFF.

The chain joins TRBV6-4 to TRBJ2-3; 7 bases fit TRBD1. The CDR3 spans 15 residues. J lost 2 bases, V lost 6 bases, and 8 bases had no gene match. Per germline, CDR1 MRHNA and CDR2 SNTAGT. The CDR3 DNA reads as TGTGCCAGCAGCCCAGGGGGATCAGTCACAGATACGCAGTATTTT. Protein sequence: CASSPGGSVTDTQYF.

The V and J genes are TRBV25-1 and TRBJ2-3; 7 bases are a match to TRBD1. Per the germline V gene, CDR1 is MGHDK and CDR2 is SYGVNS. The CDR3 runs to 16 residues. J was trimmed by 1 base and V by 0 bases; bases with no gene match: 4. CDR3 nucleotides: TGTGCCAGCAGTGAATATGAAACAGGGGGCACAGATACGCAGTATTTT. Its translation is CASSEYETGGTDTQYF.

The chain recombines TRBV27 with TRBJ2-7; 7 bases align to TRBD1. Germline V gene sequence: CDR1 MNHEY, CDR2 SMNVEV (reference sequence). The J segment lost 1 base and the V segment lost 2 bases, leaving 11 bases of the junction unmatched. The CDR3 has 17 amino acids. Here the CDR3 DNA reads TGTGCCAGCAGTTTAGATGAGGAGACAGGGATGTCCTACGAGCAGTACTTC. Encoded protein: CASSLDEETGMSYEQYF.

The V call is TRBV5-6, the J call TRBJ2-1, with D unresolved. The germline V gene has CDR1 SGHDT and CDR2 YYEEEE. V lost 0 bases to trimming and J lost 6 bases, with 13 bases between them. The length of the CDR3 is 15 residues. As DNA, the CDR3 is TGTGCCAGCAGCTTGGATGGGGTTCTAGGCAATGAGCAGTTCTTC. Protein: CASSLDGVLGNEQFF.

V is TRBV4-2 and J is TRBJ2-3, with 8 bases lining up with TRBD2. V shed 1 base, J shed 2 bases, and the junction held 5 bases outside the gene matches. In germline, CDR1 is LGHNA, CDR2 YNFKEQ. This CDR3 comprises 16 residues. The CDR3 sequence is CASSQVGGRNTDTQYF. The CDR3 region has the DNA TGTGCCAGCAGCCAAGTGGGCGGGAGGAACACAGATACGCAGTATTTT.

The chain joins TRBV27 to TRBJ1-3; D is uncertain. V lost 2 bases and J lost 2, with 7 bases in between. The germline V gene encodes CDR1 MNHEY and CDR2 SMNVEV (reference sequence). The CDR3 runs 14 residues. CDR3 sequence reads: CASSLLGAGNTIYF. CDR3 nucleotide sequence: TGTGCCAGCAGTTTACTAGGCGCTGGAAACACCATATATTTT.

V is TRBV5-1 and J is TRBJ2-7; D uncertain. Germline V CDR1 and CDR2: SGHRS, YFSETQ. This CDR3 region has 16 residues. Between the trimmed V and J ends, which lost 4 bases and 0 bases, there was a span of 17 bases. Here the CDR3 DNA reads TGCGCCAGCAGCCCTAGGTCTCGGGCCAGCTCCTACGAGCAGTACTTC. Amino acids: CASSPRSRASSYEQYF.

This clone was detected only a few times. This rearrangement joins TRBV6-6 to TRBJ1-5; D unclear. Germline V gene sequence: CDR1 MNHNY, CDR2 SVGAGI (reference sequence). CDR3 length equals 14 residues. Trimming took off 8 bases at V and 0 bases at J, with 11 bases between the two ends. CDR3: CASGAAGSNQPQHF. In DNA, the CDR3 is TGTGCCAGCGGTGCAGCAGGTAGCAATCAGCCCCAGCATTTT.

The gene calls are TRBV7-6 and TRBJ1-6; 7 positions match TRBD1. Per the germline V gene, CDR1 is SGHVS and CDR2 is FNYEAQ. Germline trimming cut 0 bases from V and 6 bases from J; bases unmatched to any gene: 5. CDR3 length: 16 residues. CDR3 DNA: TGTGCCAGCAGCTTAGCGGCAGGGGGGCTTAATTCACCCCTCCACTTT. Its translation: CASSLAAGGLNSPLHF. The variable domain in full, with the rest retrieved from reference TRBV7-6 and TRBJ1-6, is GAGVSQSPRYKVTKRGQDVALRCDPISGHVSLYWYRQALGQGPEFLTYFNYEAQQDKSGLPNDRFSAERPEGSISTLTIQRTEQRDSAMYRCASSLAAGGLNSPLHFGNGTRLTVT.

The table lists this clone with a count of one. The chain joins TRBV29-1 to TRBJ1-5, with 8 bases identical to TRBD1. V lost 1 base and J lost 0; bases outside the gene matches: 5. Per germline, CDR1 SQVTM and CDR2 ANQGSEA. The CDR3 has 16 residues. The CDR3 region is CSVEGTGRNSNQPQHF. CDR3 DNA: TGCAGCGTTGAAGGGACAGGGAGAAATAGCAATCAGCCCCAGCATTTT. Combining the CDR3 with reference TRBV29-1 and TRBJ1-5 gives the whole variable domain SAVISQKPSRDICQRGTSLTIQCQVDSQVTMMFWYRQQPGQSLTLIATANQGSEATYESGFVIDKFPISRPNLTFSTLTVSNMSPEDSSIYLCSVEGTGRNSNQPQHFGDGTRLSIL.